The 2 T cell receptor beta chains presented below share a single source sample, sequenced in a study of CD8+ T cells in alopecia areata. Investigators isolated RNA and reverse transcribed it into cDNA to act as the sequencing template. Generated by immunoSEQ multiplex PCR, the TCRdb table keeps only in-frame clones and is missing some. The sample records roughly 230,000 clones, over 40% being singletons. Regarding treatment: oral pan-JAK inhibitor, 5-10 mg twice daily. The specimen was CD4+ T cells sorted from blood, collected at approximately week 37, from a patient treated with tofacitinib. These receptors all stem from a human donor with alopecia areata.

The genes are TRBV14 and TRBJ2-7, with unresolved D. This CDR3 is 11 amino acids long. With 6 bases removed from V and 2 bases from J, the gap between germline ends came to 5 bases. Germline CDR1 SGHDN, CDR2 FVKESK. CDR3 sequence: CASSRTYEQYF. In DNA form, the CDR3 reads TGTGCCAGCAGTAGGACCTACGAGCAGTACTTC.

This clone was seen a few times. V is TRBV5-1 and J is TRBJ2-2; D may be TRBD2 (6 bases). The V end was cut by 2 bases, the J end by 0 bases, with 11 bases between. From germline, CDR1 is SGHRS and CDR2 YFSETQ. The CDR3 is 16 residues long. CDR3 region: CASSFYSGSNTGELFF. As DNA, the CDR3 is TGCGCCAGCAGCTTTTATAGCGGATCGAACACCGGGGAGCTGTTTTTT.